A single sample gave rise to the 12 T cell receptor beta chains below, sequenced in a study of tumor-infiltrating lymphocytes in primary liver carcinoma. Germline DNA was extracted alongside blood RNA, which was obtained from unsorted whole blood. Making TCR beta cDNA involved approximately 530 ng total RNA and a constant-region primer. Libraries of TCR beta came from three nested multiplex PCR rounds with slightly modified ARM-PCR. Use of TRBV1-TRBV30 forward primers with a C-beta reverse primer characterized the first two PCR rounds, which lasted 10 cycles each. TCRdb used MiXCR to reprocess the multiplex PCR reads, holding one entry per CDR3 protein. The table shows nearly 200,000 distinct CDR3 sequences, with less than 75% occurring only once. The sample taken for sequencing was peripheral blood. These receptors came from a woman in her sixties or seventies with primary liver carcinoma and hepatitis B virus infection.

Details on this clonotype: An end of the junction does not agree with germline; a read error may underlie this. The V gene is TRBV11-1, the J gene TRBJ1-1; possibly TRBD1 for D (5 bases). CDR1 is SGHAT and CDR2 is FQDESV in the germline V gene (reference sequence). The CDR3 spans 15 residues. DNA of the CDR3: TGTGCTAGCAGCTCCTGGCAGGGTTCGAGCACTGAAGATTTCTTT. The encoded protein is CASSSWQGSSTEDFF.

Ten or more counts support this clonotype. The genes are TRBV29-1 and TRBJ1-1; 9 nucleotides agree with TRBD1. This CDR3 contains 16 residues. Germline lookup yields CDR1 SQVTM and CDR2 ANQGSEA. V trimming: 3 bases; J trimming: 8 bases; junction bases outside the gene matches: 16. The DNA for the CDR3 is TGCAGCGTTGATCAAGTCACCGGGACAGGGCGTCGAGAAGCTTTCTTT. This gives the protein CSVDQVTGTGRREAFF.

Comment on this clonotype: The CDR3 carries no conserved terminal phenylalanine or tryptophan, so it likely arises from a read error. This chain uses TRBV11-2 with TRBJ1-5, with 7 bases fitting TRBD1. The CDR3 has 14 amino acids. Per germline, CDR1 SGHAT and CDR2 FQNNGV. The CDR3 sequence is CASSSLQGNQPQHL. The CDR3 DNA follows: TGTGCCAGTAGCTCCTTACAGGGGAATCAGCCCCAGCATCTT.

A word on this clonotype: A much larger clone is a single base away; this may be a read error. No conserved phenylalanine or tryptophan is present at the end of the CDR3, so a read error is the likely explanation. The chain recombines TRBV5-4 with TRBJ1-1; D not certain. This CDR3 has 15 amino acids. Trimming removed 0 bases from V and 0 bases from J, with 9 bases in between. CDR1 and CDR2 from the germline V gene are SGHNT and YYREEE (reference sequence). The CDR3 DNA sequence: TGTGCCAGCAGCTTGGAAGGACCGCTGAACACTGAAGCTTTCTCT. Translation gives CASSLEGPLNTEAFS.

Turning to this clonotype: An end of the junction differs from the germline gene, which may be a read error. The J gene is TRBJ2-4, the V gene TRBV4-1, with TRBD1 as a possible D gene (5 bases). CDR1 and CDR2 (germline): MGHRA, YSYEKL. The CDR3 is 17 amino acids. CDR3 nucleotides: TGCACCAGCAGCCAAGATCGGAGCAGGGATAGGGGAAACATTCAGTACTTC. It encodes CTSSQDRSRDRGNIQYF.

In the case of this clonotype: Possible read error: a much larger clone is one base away. The rearrangement uses TRBV6-1 and TRBJ1-2, with D unclear. The CDR3 spans 14 residues. V dropped 3 bases and J dropped 6 bases, with 14 bases sitting between them. Germline loops: CDR1 MNHNS, CDR2 SASEGT. The CDR3 DNA reads TGTGCCAGCAGTGATATAGGAGGGTGGGATGGCTACACCTTC. It is translated as CASSDIGGWDGYTF.

With respect to this clonotype: A single base separates this from a much larger clone, so it may be a read error. The chain employs TRBV7-8 and TRBJ2-5; TRBD1 matches at 8 bases. The CDR3 has 15 amino acids. V trimming: 3 bases; J trimming: 2 bases; junction bases outside the gene matches: 5. The germline gives CDR1 SGHVS, CDR2 FQNEAQ. The CDR3 nucleotides are TGTGCCAGCAGCTTTTATGGACAGGGACAAGAGACCCAGTACTTC. Translated, it gives CASSFYGQGQETQYF.

This clonotype was recorded once. The chain links TRBV6-1 to TRBJ2-1; possibly TRBD2 for D (6 bases). Germline loops: CDR1 MNHNS, CDR2 SASEGT. CDR3 length: 15 residues. V dropped 5 bases and J dropped 7 bases, with 18 bases sitting between them. The CDR3 DNA is TGTGCCAGCAGTCTCCGGGAGAGGGGACTGAATGAGCAGTTCTTC. The encoded protein is CASSLRERGLNEQFF.

As to this clonotype: The conserved final phenylalanine or tryptophan is absent from the CDR3, which likely points to a read error. The chain recombines TRBV11-2 with TRBJ2-7; D remains ambiguous. This CDR3 region has 15 residues. Germline V CDR1 and CDR2: SGHAT, FQNNGV. Here the CDR3 DNA reads TGTACCAGCAGCTTAGTGCGCGGTCTGCACTACGAGCAGTACTTA. Translating gives CTSSLVRGLHYEQYL.

A note on this clonotype: One end of the junction does not line up with germline, which may come from a read error. The chain links TRBV2 to TRBJ2-1, with D hard to call. Germline V lookup: CDR1 SNHLY, CDR2 FYNNEI. CDR3 size: 14 residues. CDR3 nucleotide sequence: TGTGCCAGCAAGGTCTCTCCATCCTACAGTGAGCAGTTCTTC. It is translated as CASKVSPSYSEQFF.

This clonotype has a count of ten or more. The chain couples TRBV11-2 to TRBJ1-1; the D gene is possibly TRBD1 (6 bases). This CDR3 has 13 residues. CDR1 and CDR2 (germline): SGHAT, FQNNGV. V gave up 6 bases and J gave up 5 bases, with 13 bases separating them. The chain's CDR3 is CASSYRDWTEAFF. As DNA, the CDR3 is TGTGCCAGCAGTTACAGGGATTGGACTGAAGCTTTCTTT.

In this sample, this clonotype turned up many times. The chain couples TRBV6-1 to TRBJ2-7, with D possibly being TRBD1 (7 bases). V was shortened by 6 bases and J by 0 bases, with 21 bases between the two germline ends. Germline loops: CDR1 MNHNS, CDR2 SASEGT. This CDR3 contains 17 residues. The CDR3 DNA is TGTGCCAGCAGCCGAACAGGGGCCGGGGGCACCTCCTACGAGCAGTACTTC. It specifies CASSRTGAGGTSYEQYF.